The T cell receptor (beta chain) described here comes from a study of shared clonotypes between healthy human individuals. Study information: Per donor, CD8 memory used one plate, CD8 naive used two, CD4 memory used three and CD4 naive used three. General study findings and limits: The study found approximately 5% of naive CD4 clonotypes shared across a handful of donors. Limited genetic and exposure-history diversity came from having few donors.

Sequencing used immunoSEQ multiplex PCR; TCRdb keeps in-frame clones, though not all of them. The table shows roughly 1,500,000 clones, with roughly 98.5% occurring only once. Notes on this clone: Antigen unknown.

Study donors comprised healthy, HIV-negative adults devoid of recent acute infection or vaccination. CDR3 length: 15 residues. The V gene's germline CDR1 is SGHTA and CDR2 FQGNSA. Trimming removed 1 base from V and 3 bases from J, with 13 bases in between. The chain employs TRBV7-2 and TRBJ2-7; TRBD2 is a possible D gene (6 bases). This TCR came from a man between 25 and 39 years old in good health. Sequencing was performed on naive CD4+ T cells sorted from blood. As for subset: CD45RA+ positively selected. CDR3 sequence (DNA): TGTGCCAGCAGCTTAGGGGGGGACGGCTTCTACGAGCAGTACTTC. It yields the protein CASSLGGDGFYEQYF.